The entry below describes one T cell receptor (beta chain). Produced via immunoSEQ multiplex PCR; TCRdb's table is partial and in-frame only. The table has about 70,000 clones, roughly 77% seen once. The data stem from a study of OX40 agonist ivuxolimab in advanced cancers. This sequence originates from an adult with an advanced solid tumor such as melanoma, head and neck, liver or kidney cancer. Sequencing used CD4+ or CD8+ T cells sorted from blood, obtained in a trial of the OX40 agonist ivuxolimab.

The CDR3 is CASSMTGGSTDTQYF. In DNA, the CDR3 is TGTGCCAGCAGTATGACAGGGGGAAGCACAGATACGCAGTATTTT. This sequence joins TRBV6-6 and TRBJ2-3; TRBD1 agrees at 9 bases. The CDR3 runs 15 residues. Germline CDR1 and CDR2: MNHNY and SVGAGI (reference sequence). V trimming: 5 bases; J trimming: 0 bases; junction bases outside the gene matches: 3.